The 8 T cell receptor beta chains reported below all come from one sample, sequenced in a study of post-analysis software for immune sequencing data. Study results and limitations: TRBV5-6, TRBV5-1 and TRBV20-1 were among four or five TRBV segments more frequent in patients than controls.

TCR beta libraries were prepared from cDNA with unique molecular identifiers. TCRdb used MiXCR to reprocess the PCR reads, holding one entry per CDR3 protein. This sample yields roughly 800,000 distinct CDR3 sequences, of which roughly half are seen a single time; about 4.8% belongs to the top ten. For these receptors, no antigen is known. Source material: blood. These receptors were obtained from a girl between 5 and 17 years old with multiple sclerosis.

The genes are TRBV21-1 and TRBJ2-1; whether TRBD1, the table's D call, matches the DNA was not checked. TRBV21-1 is marked as a pseudogene. This CDR3 has 18 residues. The CDR3 DNA is TGTGCCAGCAGCAAAGGGTCCAGGGTTCTAACTCCTTACAATGAGCAGTTCTTC. Translating gives CASSKGSRVLTPYNEQFF.

The rearrangement uses TRBV6-1 and TRBJ2-7; 9 nucleotides match TRBD1. The CDR3 spans 18 residues. In germline, CDR1 is MNHNS, CDR2 SASEGT. The V segment lost 8 bases and the J segment 1 base; nucleotides outside the gene matches: 18. The chain's CDR3 is CASLWKDRGLENSYEQYF. In DNA form, the CDR3 reads TGTGCCAGCCTATGGAAGGACAGGGGCCTAGAAAATTCCTACGAGCAGTACTTC.

V is TRBV25-1 and J is TRBJ2-4; D may be TRBD1 (6 bases). The J call is uncertain, as TRBJ2-7 better fits the DNA end. There are 13 residues in the CDR3. CDR1 is MGHDK and CDR2 is SYGVNS in the germline V gene. CDR3 sequence reads: CASSVFTGFEQYF. The CDR3 DNA follows: TGTGCCAGCAGTGTCTTCACAGGGTTCGAGCAGTACTTC.

CDR3 protein: CSVGRAQDEQYF. For the CDR3, the DNA is TGCAGCGTTGGCAGGGCCCAGGACGAGCAGTACTTC. This chain connects TRBV29-1 to TRBJ2-4; a weak D match, TRBD1 (5 bases). The J call may be in error: the DNA end matches TRBJ2-7 better. This CDR3 is built from 12 residues. Per germline, CDR1 SQVTM and CDR2 ANQGSEA.

The chain joins TRBV21-1 to TRBJ2-7; TRBD1, as called in the table, went unchecked against the DNA. TRBV21-1 is noted as a pseudogene. CDR3 size: 13 residues. The CDR3 DNA sequence: TGTGCCAGCACAGCCCCAGGGCCCTACGAGCAGTACTTC. Residues: CASTAPGPYEQYF.

This clonotype has only a few counts. CDR3 DNA sequence: TGTGCCAGCAGTTACAGCCCGGGATTGGGTGGCTACACCTTC. Protein sequence: CASSYSPGLGGYTF. The V gene is TRBV6-5, the J gene TRBJ1-2; no definite D call. The germline V and J ends were trimmed by 2 bases and 7 bases, with 14 bases remaining between them. The germline gives CDR1 MNHEY, CDR2 SVGAGI. The CDR3 covers 14 residues.

The V call is TRBV5-1, the J call TRBJ2-5; D gene uncertain. The germline V and J ends were trimmed by 7 bases and 1 base, with 11 bases remaining between them. This CDR3 comprises 13 residues. The germline gives CDR1 SGHRS, CDR2 YFSETQ. CDR3 amino acids: CASYTPSQETQYF. The CDR3 DNA reads TGCGCCAGCTACACTCCTAGCCAAGAGACCCAGTACTTC.

V is TRBV7-3 and J is TRBJ2-1; the match to TRBD2 covers 9 bases. The germline CDR1 and CDR2 sequences are SGHTA and FQGTGA. The CDR3 has 16 residues. V lost 4 bases to trimming and J lost 7 bases; unmatched junction nucleotides: 11. The CDR3 nucleotides are TGTGCCAGCAGCTCCCTCGGTAGCGGGAGTAGAAATGAGCAGTTCTTC. Translating gives CASSSLGSGSRNEQFF.